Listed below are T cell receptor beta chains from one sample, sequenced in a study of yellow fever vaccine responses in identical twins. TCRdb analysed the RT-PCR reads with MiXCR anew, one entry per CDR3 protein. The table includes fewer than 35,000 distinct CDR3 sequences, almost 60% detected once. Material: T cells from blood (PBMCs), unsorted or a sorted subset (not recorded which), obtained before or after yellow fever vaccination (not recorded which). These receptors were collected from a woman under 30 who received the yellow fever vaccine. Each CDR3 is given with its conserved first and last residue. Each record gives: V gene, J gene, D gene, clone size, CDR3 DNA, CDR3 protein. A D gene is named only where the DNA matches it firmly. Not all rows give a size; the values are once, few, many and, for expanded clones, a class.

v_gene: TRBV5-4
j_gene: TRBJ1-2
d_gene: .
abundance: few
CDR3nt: TGTGCCAGCAGCTTGGGGGGTTTGGCAGGACACTATGGCTACACCTTC
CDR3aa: CASSLGGLAGHYGYTF

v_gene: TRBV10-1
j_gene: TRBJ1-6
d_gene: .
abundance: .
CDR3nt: TGCGCCAGCAGTGTGGGTCAGTCCTATAATTCACCCCTCCACTTT
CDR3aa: CASSVGQSYNSPLHF

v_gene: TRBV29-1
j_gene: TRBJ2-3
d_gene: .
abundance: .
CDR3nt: TGCAGCGTTGCCGGAGCAGGGGGCACAGATACGCAGTATTTT
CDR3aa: CSVAGAGGTDTQYF

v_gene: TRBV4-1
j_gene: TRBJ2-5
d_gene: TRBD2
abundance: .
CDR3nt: TGCGCCATCACCACAGACGGGAGGGGGGAGATCCAGTACTTC
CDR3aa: CAITTDGRGEIQYF

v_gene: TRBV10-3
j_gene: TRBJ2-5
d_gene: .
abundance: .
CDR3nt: TGTGCCATCAGTGATCAGACCCAAGAGACCCAGTACTTC
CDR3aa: CAISDQTQETQYF

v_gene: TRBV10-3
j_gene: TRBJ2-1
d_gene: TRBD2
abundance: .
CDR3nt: TGTGCCATCAGACCGGGACTAGCTTCCTACAATGAGCAGTTCTTC
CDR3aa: CAIRPGLASYNEQFF

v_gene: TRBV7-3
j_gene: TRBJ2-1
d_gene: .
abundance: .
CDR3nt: TGTGCCAGCAGCTTAAGTAGCGGAAACTACAATGAGCAGTTCTTC
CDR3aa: CASSLSSGNYNEQFF

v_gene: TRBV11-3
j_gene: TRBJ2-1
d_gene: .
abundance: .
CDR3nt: TGTGCCAGCAGCTTTAGCGACAATGAGCAGTTCTTC
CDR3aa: CASSFSDNEQFF

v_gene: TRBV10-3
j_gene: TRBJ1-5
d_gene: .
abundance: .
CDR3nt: TGTGCCATCAGTGAGGGGCAGGGAGTTCAGCCCCAGCATTTT
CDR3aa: CAISEGQGVQPQHF

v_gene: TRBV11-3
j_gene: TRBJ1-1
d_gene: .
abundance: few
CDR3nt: TGTGCCAGCAGCTTGATGACAGGAGGCGACACTGAAGCTTTCTTT
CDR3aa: CASSLMTGGDTEAFF

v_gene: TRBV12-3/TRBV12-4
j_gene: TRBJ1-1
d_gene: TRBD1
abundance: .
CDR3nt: TGTGCCAGCAGGGGGACAGGGAACATGAACACTGAAGCTTTCTTT
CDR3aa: CASRGTGNMNTEAFF

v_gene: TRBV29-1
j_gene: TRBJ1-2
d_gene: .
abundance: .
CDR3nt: TGCAGCGTTGAAGAGGTCCTCTATGGCTACACCTTC
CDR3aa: CSVEEVLYGYTF

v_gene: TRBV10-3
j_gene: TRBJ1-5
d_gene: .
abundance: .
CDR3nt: TGTGCCATCAGTGAGTCGGGGGATAGCAATCAGCCCCAGCATTTT
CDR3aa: CAISESGDSNQPQHF

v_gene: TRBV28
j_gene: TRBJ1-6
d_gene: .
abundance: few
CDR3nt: TGTGCCAGCAGTCAGGGTTGGGGCTCCTATAATTCACCCCTCCACTTT
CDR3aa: CASSQGWGSYNSPLHF

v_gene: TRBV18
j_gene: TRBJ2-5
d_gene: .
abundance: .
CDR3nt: TGTGCCAGCTCACCTGGACGGGACTCCCGGCGAGAGACCCAGTACTTC
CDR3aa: CASSPGRDSRRETQYF

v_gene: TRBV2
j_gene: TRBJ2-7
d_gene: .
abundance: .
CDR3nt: TGTGCCAGCAGTCCCCAACGGTCCTTGTACGAGCAGTACTTC
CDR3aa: CASSPQRSLYEQYF

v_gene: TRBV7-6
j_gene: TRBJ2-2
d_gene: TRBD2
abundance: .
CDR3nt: TGTGCCAGCAGCTGGGGACTAGCGGGAGTCGCCGGGGAGCTGTTTTTT
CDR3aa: CASSWGLAGVAGELFF

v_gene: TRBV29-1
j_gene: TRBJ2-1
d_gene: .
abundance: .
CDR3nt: TGCAGCGCCTCACCTAGCGAGGCTTACAATGAGCAGTTCTTC
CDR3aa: CSASPSEAYNEQFF

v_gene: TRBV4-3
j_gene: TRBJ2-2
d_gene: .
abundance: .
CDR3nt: TGCGCCAGCAGTTTATCTCAGGGTTATGCGACCGGGGAGCTGTTTTTT
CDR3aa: CASSLSQGYATGELFF

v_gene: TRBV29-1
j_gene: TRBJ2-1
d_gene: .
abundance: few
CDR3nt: TGCAGCGTTGGGACAGATACAAACAATGAGCAGTTCTTC
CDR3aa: CSVGTDTNNEQFF

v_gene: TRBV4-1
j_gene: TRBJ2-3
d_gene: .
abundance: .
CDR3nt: TGCGCCAGCAGCCAAGATGGGGGGTGGGGCACAGATACGCAGTATTTT
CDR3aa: CASSQDGGWGTDTQYF

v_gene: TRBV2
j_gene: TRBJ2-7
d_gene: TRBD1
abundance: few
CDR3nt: TGTGCCAGCAGGGTAGCGGACAGGGGGATCTCCTACGAGCAGTACTTC
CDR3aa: CASRVADRGISYEQYF

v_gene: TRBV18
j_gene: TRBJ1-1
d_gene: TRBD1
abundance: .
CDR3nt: TGTGCCAGCTCAACAGGACAGGGATTGAACACTGAAGCTTTCTTT
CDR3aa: CASSTGQGLNTEAFF

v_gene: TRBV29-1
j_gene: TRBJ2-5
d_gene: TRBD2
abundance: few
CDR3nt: TGCAGCGTCACCCTTTGGGGGGGAGAGACCCAGTACTTC
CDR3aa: CSVTLWGGETQYF

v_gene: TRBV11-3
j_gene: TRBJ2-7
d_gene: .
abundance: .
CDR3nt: TGTGCCAGCAGCCCTACTAGGTCCGGCGAGCAGTACTTC
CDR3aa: CASSPTRSGEQYF

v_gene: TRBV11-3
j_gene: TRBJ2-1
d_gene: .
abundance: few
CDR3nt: TGTGCCAGCAGCTTCTCCGGAAAGTCCTACAATGAGCAGTTCTTC
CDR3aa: CASSFSGKSYNEQFF

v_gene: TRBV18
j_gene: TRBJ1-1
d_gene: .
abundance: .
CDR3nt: TGTGCCAGCTCACCCCGGACGGGGAGGAGCAACACTGAAGCTTTCTTT
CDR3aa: CASSPRTGRSNTEAFF

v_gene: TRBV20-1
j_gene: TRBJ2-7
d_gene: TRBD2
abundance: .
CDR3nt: TGCAGTATGCTTGGCGGGAGGGGTAGCGAGCAGTACTTC
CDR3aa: CSMLGGRGSEQYF

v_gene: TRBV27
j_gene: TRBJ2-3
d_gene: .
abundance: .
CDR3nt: TGTGCCAGCGTTGGAGGGTTCGATACGCAGTATTTT
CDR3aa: CASVGGFDTQYF

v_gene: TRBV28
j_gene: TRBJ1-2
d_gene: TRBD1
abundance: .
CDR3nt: TGTGCCAGCAACCCCGCAGGGGGGTATGGCTACACCTTC
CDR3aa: CASNPAGGYGYTF

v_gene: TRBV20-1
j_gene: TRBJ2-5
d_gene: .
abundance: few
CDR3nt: TGCAGTGCTAGTAATGCACAGCAAGAGACCCAGTACTTC
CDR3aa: CSASNAQQETQYF

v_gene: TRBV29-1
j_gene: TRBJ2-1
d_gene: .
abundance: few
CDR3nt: TGCAGCGTTTCCCGAGGGGGGGGGTCCTACAATGAGCAGTTCTTC
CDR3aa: CSVSRGGGSYNEQFF

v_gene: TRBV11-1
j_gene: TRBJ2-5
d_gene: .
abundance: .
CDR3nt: TGTGCCAGCACCTCTGGGGGAGCGCAGCAAGAGACCCAGTACTTC
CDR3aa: CASTSGGAQQETQYF

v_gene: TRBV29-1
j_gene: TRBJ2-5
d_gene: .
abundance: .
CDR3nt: TGCAGCGTTAAGACATCGGAAGAGACCCAGTACTTC
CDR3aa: CSVKTSEETQYF

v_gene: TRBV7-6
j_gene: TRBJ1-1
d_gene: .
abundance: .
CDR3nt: TGTGCCAGCAGCTTAGCCAGTGGGACTGAAGCTTTCTTT
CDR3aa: CASSLASGTEAFF

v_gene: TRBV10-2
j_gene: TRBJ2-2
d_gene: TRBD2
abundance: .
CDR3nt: TGCGCCAGCAGTGTACTAGCGGTTAACACCGGGGAGCTGTTTTTT
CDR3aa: CASSVLAVNTGELFF

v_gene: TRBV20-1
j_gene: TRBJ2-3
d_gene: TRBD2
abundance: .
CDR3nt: TGCAGTGCTAGCGGGGGGAAAGATACGCAGTATTTT
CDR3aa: CSASGGKDTQYF

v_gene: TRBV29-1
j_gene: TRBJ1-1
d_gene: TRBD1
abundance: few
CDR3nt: TGCAGCGACACCGGACAGGGCACTGAAGCTTTCTTT
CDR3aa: CSDTGQGTEAFF

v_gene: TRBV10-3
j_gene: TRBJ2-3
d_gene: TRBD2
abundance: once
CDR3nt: TGTGCCATCAGTGAGTCAAGCGGGGCTGGTACGCAGTATTTT
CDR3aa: CAISESSGAGTQYF

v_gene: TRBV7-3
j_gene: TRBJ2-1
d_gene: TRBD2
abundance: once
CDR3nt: TGTGCCAGCAGCCCCACCGGGACTAGCAGCTACAATGAGCAGTTCTTC
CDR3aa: CASSPTGTSSYNEQFF

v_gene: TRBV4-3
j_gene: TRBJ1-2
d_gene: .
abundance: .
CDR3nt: TGCGCCAGCAGCCAAAGGGACATGGGGAACTATGGCTACACCTTC
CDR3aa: CASSQRDMGNYGYTF

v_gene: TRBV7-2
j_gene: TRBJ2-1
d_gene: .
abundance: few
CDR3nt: TGTGCCAGCAGCTTAGCGGGGGACCCCTCCTACAATGAGCAGTTCTTC
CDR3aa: CASSLAGDPSYNEQFF

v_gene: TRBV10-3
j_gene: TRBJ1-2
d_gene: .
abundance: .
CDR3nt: TGTGCCATCAGCGAAAATCACGACCCAACCAAATATGGCTACACCTTC
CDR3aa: CAISENHDPTKYGYTF

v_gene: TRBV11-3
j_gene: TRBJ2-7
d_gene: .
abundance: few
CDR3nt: TGTGCCAGCAGCTGGGACTTCTACGAGCAGTACTTC
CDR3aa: CASSWDFYEQYF

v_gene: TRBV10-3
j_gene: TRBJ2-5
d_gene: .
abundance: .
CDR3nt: TGTGCCATCAGCGAACAAGTACAAGAGACCCAGTACTTC
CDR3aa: CAISEQVQETQYF

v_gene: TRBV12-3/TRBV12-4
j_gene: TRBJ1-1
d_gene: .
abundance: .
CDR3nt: TGTGCCAGCAGTTTTGGGGGGTCCACTGAAGCTTTCTTT
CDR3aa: CASSFGGSTEAFF

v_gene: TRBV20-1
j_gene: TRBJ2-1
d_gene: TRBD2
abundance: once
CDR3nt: TGCAGTGCTAGAGGCGGACTAGCGGGAGGAGCTGAGCAGTTCTTC
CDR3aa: CSARGGLAGGAEQFF

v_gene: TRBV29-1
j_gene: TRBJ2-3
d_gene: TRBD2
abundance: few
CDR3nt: TGCAGCGTTGAGGAACTAGCGGGGGCAGGGGATACGCAGTATTTT
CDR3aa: CSVEELAGAGDTQYF

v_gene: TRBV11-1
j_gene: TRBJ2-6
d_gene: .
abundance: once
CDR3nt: TGTGCCAGCAACAAGCCGGGGTTCTCTGGGGCCAACGTCCTGACTTTC
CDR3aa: CASNKPGFSGANVLTF

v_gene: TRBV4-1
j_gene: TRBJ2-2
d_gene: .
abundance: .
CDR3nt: TGCGCCAGCAGCATCAAGCCAGTGGGGTTAGAAAACACCGGGGAGCTGTTTTTT
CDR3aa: CASSIKPVGLENTGELFF